This note documents a single T cell receptor (beta chain) sequence. Its antigen target is currently unknown. No much larger clonotype is one base removed from it; base qualities were not supplied. Counted from cysteine to phenylalanine, this CDR3 has 17 amino acids. The kept DNA is CDR3 alone, 51 bases in frame from the first base. Using the deep immunoSEQ assay, TCR CDR3 regions were amplified from genomic DNA by multiplex PCR. Genomic DNA extracted from each cell subset was distributed evenly over all wells of several immunoSEQ 96-well plates, and each plate served as one replicate. For sorted subsets, each replicate PCR was loaded with 200 ng genomic DNA, equivalent to 30,000 or so T cell genomes. Purified libraries were measured with a Qubit 3.0 fluorometer, size-checked on a Bioanalyzer 2100, and measured again with the KAPA Library Quantification kit. Each immunoSEQ 96-well plate was sequenced on its own single-read 150-cycle Illumina NextSeq 550 flow cell. Per the authors' processing: Because only junctional sequences without quality scores were contained in the immunoSEQ output, filtering matching that applied to full-length reads could not be performed. To assign V/J genes and CDR3, sequences were annotated against IMGT germline references using PyIR, a Python wrapper for IgBLAST v1.9. Reads with weak V/J assignments (E-value above 1e-6), missing CDR3, stop codons, out-of-frame junctions, or ambiguous translated residues were removed. A V3J clonotype was defined by an identical inferred V gene, J gene, and CDR3 amino acid sequence. Percentage overlap between repertoires was computed as shared unique clonotypes divided by the size of the smaller repertoire. Repertoire richness was assessed with RTK rarefaction, the Chao1 estimator, and Recon v2.1 estimates of unobserved clonotypes. OLGA was used to compute generation probabilities for all TCRbeta clonotypes that the gDNA method yielded from several donors. In its TCRdb copy, this immuneACCESS table keeps in-frame sequences only and misses some clones. Where compared with another copy, unresolved V genes explain less than half of these, and the others have no known cause. That table furnishes V, J and clone size, whereas the DNA furnished D and trimming. Across this sample there are about 2.4 million clones, with roughly 93% seen only once. The ten largest clones add up to 0.36% of the sample.

The donors were healthy, HIV-negative adults who had no recently reported acute infections or vaccinations. Every donor was a Caucasian adult residing in Nashville, Tennessee, USA. CD4+ T cells were enriched by magnetic negative selection, after which naive cells were positively selected on CD45RA and the negative fraction was taken as the memory subset. Blood was collected by leukapheresis, and PBMCs were isolated by Ficoll-Histopaque density gradient centrifugation and then cryopreserved in liquid nitrogen vapor phase. Analytical flow cytometry was used to check the purity and quantity of each magnetically sorted T cell population. Genomic DNA was isolated from every sorted fraction and measured by UV absorbance on a Nanodrop 2000c. These data come from a study of shared clonotypes between healthy human individuals (dated by TCRdb to about 2020). For context, the study as a whole: A couple of women and a few men aged 18 to 49 years were included in the cohort. For each donor, CD4 naive and CD4 memory were each run on three plates, CD8 naive on two plates, and CD8 memory on one plate. To estimate repertoire size and how much clonotypes are shared between individuals, the study performed deep sequencing of blood TCR repertoires from 4 to 6 healthy adults. To increase sequencing depth and limit assay-specific biases, TCR repertoire library preparation and sequencing were carried out by different laboratories using diverse techniques. Between about 0.85 and 9.5 billion PBMCs per donor were obtained by leukapheresis.

Overall study results and their limits: Pairwise subsampling led to the expectation that sequencing depth would affect the degree of clonotype sharing among donors. Around 5% of naive CD4, around 4% of naive CD8, about 2.1% of memory CD4, and about 0.4% of memory CD8 clonotypes were shared across several donors. Sampling was limited to blood, and TCR repertoires in tissue likely differ from TCR repertoires in blood. The small number of donors limited the genetic and exposure-history diversity represented. Estimated clonotype richness was generally larger for naive than for memory subsets. Compared with non-shared clonotypes, the clonotypes found in all four sorted-subset donors had higher generation probabilities. Incomplete sequencing was indicated by rarefaction of sorted-subset datasets, despite the large sequencing depth.

The sample was naive CD4+ T cells from PBMCs. The cell subset or site tag for this specimen amounts to: CD45RA+ positively selected. This clonotype originated in a man younger than 35 in good health. Some clones in this sample may be carry-over from other donors' samples. The chain employs TRBV21-1 and TRBJ2-3; the D call in the table, TRBD2, was not verified against the DNA. TRBV21-1 is assigned pseudogene status. CDR3 reads: CASSPQGKREGPDTQYF. The DNA is TGTGCCAGCAGCCCACAGGGGAAGCGGGAGGGCCCGGATACGCAGTATTTT.